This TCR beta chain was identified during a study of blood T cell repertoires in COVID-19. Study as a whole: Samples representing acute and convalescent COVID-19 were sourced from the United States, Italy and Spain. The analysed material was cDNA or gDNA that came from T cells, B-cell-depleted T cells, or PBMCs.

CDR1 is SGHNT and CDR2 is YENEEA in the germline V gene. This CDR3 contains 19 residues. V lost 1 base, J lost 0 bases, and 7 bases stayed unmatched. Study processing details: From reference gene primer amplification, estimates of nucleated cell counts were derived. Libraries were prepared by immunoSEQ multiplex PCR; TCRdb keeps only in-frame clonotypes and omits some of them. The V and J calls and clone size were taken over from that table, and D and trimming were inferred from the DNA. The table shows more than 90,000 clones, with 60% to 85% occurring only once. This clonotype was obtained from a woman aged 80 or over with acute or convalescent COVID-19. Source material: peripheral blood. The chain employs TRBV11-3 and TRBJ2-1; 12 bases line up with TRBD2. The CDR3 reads CASSLGRLAGGFSYNEQFF. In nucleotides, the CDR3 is TGTGCCAGCAGCTTAGGTCGGCTAGCGGGAGGGTTCTCCTACAATGAGCAGTTCTTC.